Shown below are 9 T cell receptor beta chains from a single sample sequenced in a study of cytomegalovirus exposure and HLA in healthy donors. With 60 Vbeta and 13 Jbeta primers, the PCR was carried out. TCRdb keeps only in-frame clones here, not all; method: immunoSEQ multiplex PCR. The repertoire table contains about 42,000 clones. The sequenced sample was PBMCs. These receptors originate from a man aged 25 to 45 in good health and CMV-seronegative.

The chain recombines TRBV9 with TRBJ2-1; 13 bases are shared with TRBD2. The CDR3 contains 17 residues. The germline gives CDR1 SGDLS, CDR2 YYNGEE. The V and J ends lost 4 bases and 0 bases, in that order; junction bases with no gene match: 4. The CDR3 sequence: CASSQTSGRTSYNEQFF. DNA of the CDR3: TGTGCCAGCAGCCAGACTAGCGGGAGGACCTCCTACAATGAGCAGTTCTTC.

The V gene is TRBV5-3, the J gene TRBJ2-5; D may be TRBD2 (5 bases). TRBV5-3 is designated an ORF whose function remains uncertain. This CDR3 is 12 amino acids long. With 5 bases removed from V and 4 bases from J, the gap between germline ends came to 9 bases. The CDR3 spells CARRVRGETQYF. The DNA of the CDR3 is TGTGCCAGAAGGGTACGGGGAGAGACCCAGTACTTC.

This chain joins TRBV19 and TRBJ1-1; D not resolved. Germline CDR1 is LNHDA and CDR2 is SQIVND (reference sequence). The CDR3 length is 15 residues. V gave up 1 base and J gave up 5 bases, with 14 bases separating them. Here the CDR3 reads CASSIVSGSGTEAFF. CDR3 in DNA: TGTGCCAGTAGTATAGTTTCCGGGTCGGGGACTGAAGCTTTCTTT.

The rearrangement joins TRBV4-1 to TRBJ1-5, with D uncertain. This CDR3 has 16 amino acids. Germline lookup yields CDR1 MGHRA and CDR2 YSYEKL. V was clipped by 0 bases and J by 1 base, with 10 bases between them. CDR3 protein: CASSQDGPGSNQPQHF. The CDR3 nucleotides are TGCGCCAGCAGCCAAGATGGGCCGGGGAGCAATCAGCCCCAGCATTTT.

The gene calls are TRBV6-1 and TRBJ2-1; D remains ambiguous. The germline V gene encodes CDR1 MNHNS and CDR2 SASEGT. V shed 8 bases and J shed 8 bases, with 10 bases lying between them. The CDR3 has 11 residues. The CDR3: CASSYLDEQFF. Written as DNA, the CDR3 is TGTGCCAGCTCCTACCTCGATGAGCAGTTCTTC.

The V gene is TRBV18, the J gene TRBJ1-1; 8 positions match TRBD1. V lost 5 bases and J lost 4; bases outside the gene matches: 6. The germline CDR1 and CDR2 sequences are KGHSH and LQKENI. The CDR3 has 14 amino acids. The DNA for the CDR3 is TGTGCCAGCTCATCCGAAACAGGGGGCACTGAAGCTTTCTTT. It yields the protein CASSSETGGTEAFF.

The chain uses TRBV30 and TRBJ2-7, with D perhaps matching TRBD1 (6 bases). Looked up from germline, CDR1 is GTSNPN and CDR2 is SVGIG (reference sequence). The CDR3 runs to 15 residues. V dropped 0 bases and J dropped 3 bases, with 15 bases sitting between them. CDR3 sequence (DNA): TGTGCCTGGAGTGTACCGGGGACACTAGTCTACGAGCAGTACTTC. It codes for CAWSVPGTLVYEQYF.

J is TRBJ1-1 and V is TRBV19; 8 bases match TRBD1. CDR3 length: 13 residues. Looked up from germline, CDR1 is LNHDA and CDR2 is SQIVND (reference sequence). Unmatched junction bases numbered 7, after V lost 7 bases and J lost 6 bases. The CDR3 coding sequence is TGTGCCAGTAAAGGACAGGGCGTCGCTGAAGCTTTCTTT. Amino acids: CASKGQGVAEAFF.

This chain joins TRBV6-5 and TRBJ2-2; 9 bases are a match to TRBD2. The CDR3 sequence is 15 residues long. Germline V lookup: CDR1 MNHEY, CDR2 SVGAGI. Unmatched junction bases numbered 3, after V lost 6 bases and J lost 1 base. DNA for the CDR3: TGTGCCAGCAGCCAGACTAGCGGGAACACCGGGGAGCTGTTTTTT. It codes for CASSQTSGNTGELFF.